Described below is a single TCR beta chain sequence and its context. Germline values: CDR1 SNHLY, CDR2 FYNNEI. The CDR3 has 20 amino acids. The J segment lost 1 base and the V segment lost 1 base, leaving 18 bases of the junction unmatched. The entry originates in a study of blood T cell repertoires in COVID-19. About the research overall: Some COVID-19 samples were acute and others convalescent; all came from the United States, Italy and Spain. T cells, B-cell-depleted T cells, or PBMCs provided the cDNA or gDNA that served as material.

Participant-reported clinical history was the basis for cohort assignment. The data were produced by immunoSEQ multiplex PCR, yet TCRdb's version contains in-frame clones alone and is incomplete. This repertoire shows about 230,000 clones, 80% to 90% found once; its top ten account for roughly 3.7%. The sequenced sample consisted of PBMCs or T cells enriched from blood (not recorded which). The chain is built from TRBV2 and TRBJ1-1, with 7 bases matching TRBD1. The TCR comes from a woman in her thirties who had been exposed to COVID-19. The CDR3 DNA sequence: TGTGCCAGCAGTGAAGGGGGGGACAGATTCCGTCGATTCTGGAACACTGAAGCTTTCTTT. This codes for CASSEGGDRFRRFWNTEAFF.